This T cell receptor beta chain was captured by sequencing in a study of shared clonotypes between healthy human individuals. Whole-study results and caveats: Among several donors, about 4.6% of naive CD4 clonotypes were found in common. Clonotype sharing among donors was thought likely to change with sequencing depth.

CDR1 and CDR2 from the germline V gene are LGHNA and YSLEER. The CDR3 length is 17 residues. Trimming removed 0 bases at V and 1 base at J, with 16 bases between. This clone appeared once. The antigen remains undetermined. TCRdb's copy holds only in-frame clones and misses some; the assay was immunoSEQ multiplex PCR. Counted here are hundreds of thousands of clones, 98% occurring once; the ten biggest clones make up less than 0.35%. Only CD45RO-negative cells positively selected for CCR7 counted as naive CD8 cells, so terminally differentiated effector memory CD45RA+ cells were excluded. V gene TRBV4-3 combines with J gene TRBJ2-7; D is unresolved. Sequences were obtained from naive CD8+ T cells sorted from blood. The sequence was collected from a man aged 25 to 40 in good health. This CDR3 reads CASSQDSAATSSYEQYF. The CDR3 region has the DNA TGCGCCAGCAGCCAAGATTCGGCCGCTACATCTTCCTACGAGCAGTACTTC.